What follows is one T cell receptor (beta chain) and its context. This record comes from a study of blood T cell repertoires in COVID-19. CDR3 length equals 18 residues. From germline, CDR1 is SNHLY and CDR2 FYNNEI. Unmatched junction bases numbered 11, after V lost 6 bases and J lost 2 bases. The data were produced by immunoSEQ multiplex PCR, yet TCRdb's version contains in-frame clones alone and is incomplete. This sample yields 300,000 to 450,000 clones, of which less than 90% are seen a single time; more than 0.9% belongs to the top ten. Participants, about 18 to 89 years old, spanned under 30 US areas.

Sequenced input: PBMCs or T cells enriched from blood (not recorded which). The sequence came from a woman between 25 and 40 years old who had recovered from COVID-19. V and J are TRBV2 and TRBJ2-7; 15 nucleotides line up with TRBD2. The CDR3 DNA reads TGTGCCAGCAGACCCGGGACTAGCGGGGGGCGGGGACCCTACGAGCAGTACTTC. Translation gives CASRPGTSGGRGPYEQYF.